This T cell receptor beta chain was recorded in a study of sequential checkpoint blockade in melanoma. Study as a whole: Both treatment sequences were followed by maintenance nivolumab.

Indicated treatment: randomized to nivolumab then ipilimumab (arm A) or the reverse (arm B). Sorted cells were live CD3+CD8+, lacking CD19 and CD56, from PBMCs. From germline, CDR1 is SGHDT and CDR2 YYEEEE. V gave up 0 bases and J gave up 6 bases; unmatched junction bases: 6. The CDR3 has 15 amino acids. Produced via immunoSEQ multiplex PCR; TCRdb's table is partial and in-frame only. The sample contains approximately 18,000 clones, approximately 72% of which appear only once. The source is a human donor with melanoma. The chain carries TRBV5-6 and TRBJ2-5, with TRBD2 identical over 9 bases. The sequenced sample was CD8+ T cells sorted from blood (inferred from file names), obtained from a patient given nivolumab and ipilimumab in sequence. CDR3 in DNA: TGTGCCAGCAGCTTGGCGGCGGGGGGGCCAAAGACCCAGTACTTC. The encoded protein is CASSLAAGGPKTQYF.